The next 32 T cell receptor beta chains were all read from a single sample in a study of blood T cell repertoires in COVID-19. Profiled with immunoSEQ multiplex PCR; TCRdb holds only in-frame clones, not every one. The sample has about 120,000 clones, around nine tenths seen once. The sequencing sample was made of peripheral blood. These TCRs come from a woman older than 75 with acute or convalescent COVID-19.

This clone was counted only a few times. This chain links TRBV6-6 with TRBJ1-5, with D perhaps matching TRBD1 (5 bases). Looked up from germline, CDR1 is MNHNY and CDR2 is SVGAGI (reference sequence). This CDR3 contains 15 residues. V lost 6 bases, J lost 6 bases, and 18 bases lay in between. The CDR3 nucleotides are TGTGCCAGCAGGGACACTTGGGGGGTTGGTCAGCCCCAGCATTTT. Translation: CASRDTWGVGQPQHF.

The chain has TRBV7-8 and TRBJ1-2, with 10 bases matching TRBD1. The junction had 10 bases not matched to a gene; V was cut back by 4 bases and J by 8 bases. CDR1 is SGHVS and CDR2 is FQNEAQ in the germline V gene. This CDR3 comprises 15 residues. In DNA, the CDR3 is TGTGCCAGCAGCTCTTTGACAGGGGGCTTCGAGGGCTACACCTTC. As protein: CASSSLTGGFEGYTF.

This clone was picked up a small number of times. V and J are TRBV2 and TRBJ1-6; weak D call: TRBD1 (5 bases). V shed 10 bases and J shed 7 bases, with 17 bases lying between them. The CDR3 consists of 14 residues. CDR1 is SNHLY and CDR2 is FYNNEI in the germline V gene. The CDR3 DNA reads TGTGCCACCTCTAGGGGTCCAGTAAATTCACCCCTCCACTTT. Protein: CATSRGPVNSPLHF.

The chain is built from TRBV28 and TRBJ2-5, with a weak D call TRBD2 (5 bases). CDR3 length equals 13 residues. Trimming removed 11 bases from V and 2 bases from J, with 15 bases in between. Germline CDR1 is MDHEN and CDR2 is SYDVKM. The chain's CDR3 is CAASRVAQETQYF. The CDR3 nucleotides read TGTGCCGCTTCGAGGGTAGCTCAAGAGACCCAGTACTTC.

The chain couples TRBV10-2 to TRBJ2-7, with D perhaps matching TRBD2 (5 bases). Germline assignment: CDR1 WSHSY and CDR2 SAAADI. V lost 0 bases and J lost 3, with 9 bases in between. The CDR3 runs to 14 residues. The CDR3 loop is CASSESEGNYEQYF. DNA of the CDR3: TGCGCCAGCAGTGAGTCTGAGGGAAACTACGAGCAGTACTTC.

A word on this clone: An end of the junction differs from the germline gene, which may be a read error. V is TRBV6-2 or TRBV6-3 and J is TRBJ2-7; 7 positions agree with TRBD1. Germline loops: CDR1 MNHEY, CDR2 SVGEGT. The CDR3 runs to 14 residues. Here the CDR3 DNA reads TGTGCCGGCAGTAGGTCAGGGGGTGTCTACGAGCAGTACTTC. The encoded protein is CAGSRSGGVYEQYF.

The chain joins TRBV5-4 to TRBJ2-7; no definite D call. The CDR3 runs to 12 residues. Trimming took 1 base from V and 2 from J, leaving 4 bases between them. CDR1 and CDR2 from the germline V gene are SGHNT and YYREEE (reference sequence). CDR3 bases: TGTGCCAGCAGCTTGAACACCTACGAGCAGTACTTC. This sequence encodes CASSLNTYEQYF.

The gene calls are TRBV5-1 and TRBJ2-5, with TRBD2 identical over 8 bases. The CDR3 covers 16 residues. The J segment lost 5 bases and the V segment lost 3 bases, leaving 12 bases of the junction unmatched. Germline V gene sequence: CDR1 SGHRS, CDR2 YFSETQ. The chain's CDR3 is CASSSEGGGKRETQYF. Here the CDR3 DNA reads TGCGCCAGCAGCTCTGAAGGCGGGGGGAAAAGGGAGACCCAGTACTTC.

The chain combines TRBV5-1 with TRBJ1-4, with a tentative D call TRBD1 (5 bases). CDR1 and CDR2 from the germline V gene are SGHRS and YFSETQ. CDR3 length equals 16 residues. V lost 0 bases and J 3 bases, leaving 12 bases between the germline ends. This chain's CDR3 is CASSLGRGRANEKLFF. For the CDR3, the DNA is TGCGCCAGCAGCTTGGGGAGGGGCAGGGCTAATGAAAAACTGTTTTTT.

The genes are TRBV19 and TRBJ1-2; TRBD1 matches 10 bases. J lost 3 bases, V lost 0 bases, and 7 bases had no gene match. The CDR3 extends over 17 amino acids. Germline V gene data show CDR1 as LNHDA and CDR2 as SQIVND (reference sequence). DNA for the CDR3: TGTGCCAGTAGTATAGACCGACAGGGGGCGGTCTACTATGGCTACACCTTC. It is translated as CASSIDRQGAVYYGYTF.

The rearrangement joins TRBV7-3 to TRBJ1-2; a weak D match, TRBD1 (5 bases). The CDR3 loop spans 13 amino acids. Germline lookup yields CDR1 SGHTA and CDR2 FQGTGA. Trimming removed 5 bases from V and 8 bases from J, with 15 bases in between. In nucleotides, the CDR3 is TGTGCCAGCAGCCCTGCCCCCAGGGTCGGCTACACCTTC. Residues: CASSPAPRVGYTF. Full variable domain (missing parts from reference TRBV7-3 and TRBJ1-2): GAGVSQTPSNKVTEKGKYVELRCDPISGHTALYWYRQSLGQGPEFLIYFQGTGAADDSGLPNDRFFAVRPEGSVSTLKIQRTERGDSAVYLCASSPAPRVGYTFGSGTRLTVV.

The rearrangement joins TRBV7-6 to TRBJ2-5, with a possible D match to TRBD1 (6 bases). Trimming left V 5 bases short and J 2 bases short, with 15 bases between. The CDR3 totals 15 residues. Germline V gene data show CDR1 as SGHVS and CDR2 as FNYEAQ. The CDR3 spells CASSVGTGTQETQYF. The DNA for the CDR3 is TGTGCCAGCAGCGTAGGAACCGGGACACAAGAGACCCAGTACTTC.

The chain joins TRBV4-3 to TRBJ1-2, with 11 nucleotides matching TRBD1. From germline, CDR1 is LGHNA and CDR2 YSLEER. Trimming at V came to 0 bases and at J to 7 bases, leaving 4 bases not matched to a gene. CDR3 length equals 15 residues. The CDR3 bases are TGCGCCAGCAGCCAAGATCCCGGACAGGGGGCTGGCTACACCTTC. Its protein is CASSQDPGQGAGYTF.

The rearrangement joins TRBV6-6 to TRBJ1-1; the D gene is possibly TRBD1 (6 bases). Germline values: CDR1 MNHNY, CDR2 SVGAGI (reference sequence). The germline V and J ends were trimmed by 5 bases and 0 bases, with 10 bases remaining between them. The CDR3 length is 14 residues. The CDR3 protein is CASSPYRVNTEAFF. In DNA, the CDR3 is TGTGCCAGCAGTCCGTACAGGGTGAACACTGAAGCTTTCTTT.

This clone was seen a handful of times. The chain couples TRBV6-5 to TRBJ2-7; D unresolved. V was cut by 5 bases and J by 4 bases, with 9 bases left in between. Germline lookup yields CDR1 MNHEY and CDR2 SVGAGI. The CDR3 spans 12 residues. As DNA, the CDR3 is TGTGCCAGCAGTCCGCGGTCTTACGAGCAGTACTTC. This codes for CASSPRSYEQYF.

V gene TRBV5-1 combines with J gene TRBJ1-4; D gene ambiguous. The germline gives CDR1 SGHRS, CDR2 YFSETQ. V shed 1 base and J shed 0 bases, with 4 bases lying between them. The CDR3 extends over 14 amino acids. The CDR3 sequence is CASSLLPTNEKLFF. The CDR3 DNA reads as TGCGCCAGCAGCTTGCTCCCAACTAATGAAAAACTGTTTTTT.

The J gene is TRBJ2-3, the V gene TRBV4-2; 10 bases match TRBD2. The CDR3 is made up of 15 amino acids. Losses at the gene ends were 1 base for V and 4 bases for J; bases not matched to a gene: 2. In germline, CDR1 is LGHNA, CDR2 YNFKEQ. The CDR3 spells CASSQGLAGADTQYF. The CDR3 nucleotides are TGTGCCAGCAGCCAAGGGCTAGCGGGAGCAGATACGCAGTATTTT.

This clone appeared a few times. This chain joins TRBV2 and TRBJ2-5, with D tentatively TRBD1 (5 bases). The CDR3 length is 16 residues. Germline loops: CDR1 SNHLY, CDR2 FYNNEI. The V gene lost 0 bases and the J gene lost 1 base, with 12 bases spanning the gap. The CDR3 sequence: CASSEAMTVAQETQYF. As DNA, the CDR3 is TGTGCCAGCAGTGAAGCGATGACAGTTGCCCAAGAGACCCAGTACTTC.

The chain recombines TRBV13 with TRBJ1-4, with D tentatively TRBD1 (6 bases). With 2 bases removed from V and 6 bases from J, the gap between germline ends came to 7 bases. The CDR3 has 13 amino acids. The germline V gene encodes CDR1 PRHDT and CDR2 FYEKMQ (reference sequence). CDR3 in DNA: TGTGCCAGCAGCTTAACAGGGTATGAAAAACTGTTTTTT. Translation gives CASSLTGYEKLFF.

V usage is TRBV28 and J usage is TRBJ1-4; TRBD1 matches 9 bases. V gave up 6 bases and J gave up 4 bases; unmatched junction bases: 3. The CDR3 contains 14 residues. Germline V gives CDR1 MDHEN, CDR2 SYDVKM. The CDR3 protein is CASRGTGFNEKLFF. CDR3 bases: TGTGCCAGCAGGGGGACAGGGTTTAATGAAAAACTGTTTTTT. Combining the CDR3 with reference TRBV28 and TRBJ1-4 gives the whole variable domain DVKVTQSSRYLVKRTGEKVFLECVQDMDHENMFWYRQDPGLGLRLIYFSYDVKMKEKGDIPEGYSVSREKKERFSLILESASTNQTSMYLCASRGTGFNEKLFFGSGTQLSVL.

The V call is TRBV19, the J call TRBJ2-7, with 7 bases aligning to TRBD2. The V gene end was trimmed by 7 bases and the J gene end by 4 bases; junction bases not matched to a gene: 7. Germline V gene data show CDR1 as LNHDA and CDR2 as SQIVND (reference sequence). The CDR3 extends over 13 amino acids. CDR3 sequence reads: CASKVGGGYEQYF. CDR3 sequence (DNA): TGTGCCAGTAAGGTGGGGGGAGGGTACGAGCAGTACTTC.

J is TRBJ2-7 and V is TRBV27; 8 bases map to TRBD2. CDR3 length: 13 residues. V was pared by 7 bases and J by 0 bases, with 2 bases of the junction left unmatched. Looked up from germline, CDR1 is MNHEY and CDR2 is SMNVEV (reference sequence). CDR3 sequence (DNA): TGTGCCAGCAAGCTAGCGGGCTCCTACGAGCAGTACTTC. This encodes CASKLAGSYEQYF.

The chain joins TRBV7-3 to TRBJ1-1, with 7 positions matching TRBD1. The trim removed 3 bases at V and 14 bases at J, leaving 12 bases unmatched. Germline CDR1 and CDR2: SGHTA and FQGTGA. This CDR3 is built from 13 residues. The CDR3 sequence: CASSLGRDSLSFF. The CDR3 nucleotides read TGTGCCAGCAGCTTGGGCCGGGACAGTTTATCATTCTTT.

This sequence joins TRBV5-1 and TRBJ1-1; D unresolved. The CDR3 is 14 amino acids. Trimming removed 2 bases from V and 4 bases from J, with 12 bases in between. Germline V gene lookup returns CDR1 SGHRS and CDR2 YFSETQ. CDR3 amino acids: CASSFFDISTEAFF. CDR3 DNA sequence: TGCGCCAGCAGCTTTTTTGACATCAGCACTGAAGCTTTCTTT.

This chain joins TRBV19 and TRBJ2-1; D is uncertain. V lost 6 bases and J lost 6, with 18 bases in between. The CDR3 is made up of 15 amino acids. Germline V CDR1 and CDR2: LNHDA, SQIVND (reference sequence). CDR3 sequence reads: CASRPFGESGNEQFF. The CDR3 DNA follows: TGTGCCAGTAGGCCCTTCGGAGAATCCGGCAATGAGCAGTTCTTC.

This chain joins TRBV24-1 and TRBJ1-2, with no clear D. V was shortened by 6 bases and J by 0 bases, with 4 bases between the two germline ends. Per germline, CDR1 KGHDR and CDR2 SFDVKD. The CDR3 is 12 residues long. Here the CDR3 reads CATSPANYGYTF. In nucleotides, the CDR3 is TGTGCCACCAGTCCAGCTAACTATGGCTACACCTTC.

The chain employs TRBV29-1 and TRBJ2-7; the D is unclear. V was clipped by 6 bases and J by 3 bases, with 18 bases between them. CDR1 is SQVTM, CDR2 ANQGSEA, per germline. This CDR3 has 14 amino acids. The CDR3 here is CSVIPTGRIYEQYF. The DNA of the CDR3 is TGCAGCGTGATCCCGACTGGCCGAATCTACGAGCAGTACTTC.

This clone was picked up one time. This rearrangement joins TRBV28 to TRBJ2-2; the D is unclear. The V gene's germline CDR1 is MDHEN and CDR2 SYDVKM. The CDR3 loop spans 13 amino acids. Trimming shortened V by 8 bases and J by 3 bases, and 10 bases separated the two germline ends. The CDR3 sequence is CASLDGDTGELFF. The CDR3 coding sequence is TGTGCCAGCCTCGACGGAGACACCGGGGAGCTGTTTTTT.

The chain uses TRBV7-3 and TRBJ2-1; TRBD2 matches at 8 bases. Germline V gives CDR1 SGHTA, CDR2 FQGTGA. Germline trimming cut 3 bases from V and 8 bases from J; bases unmatched to any gene: 6. The CDR3 has 14 amino acids. CDR3 protein: CASSLSSGQDEQFF. For the CDR3, the DNA is TGTGCCAGCAGCTTGTCTAGCGGGCAGGATGAGCAGTTCTTC.

The V and J genes are TRBV11-2 and TRBJ2-3; TRBD2 matches 8 bases. This CDR3 comprises 16 residues. CDR1 is SGHAT, CDR2 FQNNGV, per germline. V lost 1 base and J lost 1; bases outside the gene matches: 4. The CDR3 DNA reads as TGTGCCAGCAGCTTAGGGGGACTAGGGGGCACAGATACGCAGTATTTT. Translation gives CASSLGGLGGTDTQYF. The complete variable domain, with remaining parts taken from reference TRBV11-2 and TRBJ2-3, reads EAGVAQSPRYKIIEKRQSVAFWCNPISGHATLYWYQQILGQGPKLLIQFQNNGVVDDSQLPKDRFSAERLKGVDSTLKIQPAKLEDSAVYLCASSLGGLGGTDTQYFGPGTRLTVL.

The V and J genes are TRBV3-1 (or the pseudogene TRBV3-2) and TRBJ2-2; tentative D call: TRBD1 (6 bases). The ends were cut back, 4 bases at V and 5 bases at J, with 11 bases in the middle. The CDR3 totals 14 residues. Per the germline V gene, CDR1 is LGHDT and CDR2 is YNNKEL (reference sequence). CDR3 sequence reads: CASSPGTQTGELFF. In DNA form, the CDR3 reads TGTGCCAGCAGCCCCGGGACACAGACCGGGGAGCTGTTTTTT.

This chain connects TRBV5-1 to TRBJ2-1; tentatively, D is TRBD1 (5 bases). V gave up 6 bases and J gave up 5 bases, with 15 bases separating them. CDR1 is SGHRS and CDR2 is YFSETQ in the germline V gene. This CDR3 comprises 14 residues. CDR3 DNA: TGCGCCAGCACCTCAGGGCTGACTGACAATGAGCAGTTCTTC. It codes for CASTSGLTDNEQFF.